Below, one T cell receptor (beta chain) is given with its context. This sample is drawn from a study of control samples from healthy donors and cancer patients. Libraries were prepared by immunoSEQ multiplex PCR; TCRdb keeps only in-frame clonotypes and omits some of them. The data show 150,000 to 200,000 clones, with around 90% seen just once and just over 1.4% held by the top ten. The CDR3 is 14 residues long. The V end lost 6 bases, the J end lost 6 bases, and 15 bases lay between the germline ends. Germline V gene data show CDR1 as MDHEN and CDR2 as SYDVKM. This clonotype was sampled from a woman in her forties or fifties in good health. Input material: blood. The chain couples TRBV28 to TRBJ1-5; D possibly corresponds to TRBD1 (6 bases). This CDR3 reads CASSPGGAPQPQHF. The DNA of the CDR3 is TGTGCCAGCAGCCCCGGGGGGGCACCTCAGCCCCAGCATTTT.